One sample yielded the 30 T cell receptor beta chains listed below, sequenced in a study of regulatory dendritic cells for organ transplantation. These receptors' antigens are unknown. Sorted T cells were CFSE-labeled and cultured less than 6 days with allogeneic regulatory or mature dendritic cells at 1:10. This table comes from immunoSEQ multiplex PCR, and its TCRdb copy is limited to in-frame clones, with some not included. The table records about 21,000 clones, approximately 83% of them present only once. The specimen sequenced was naive CD4+ T cells from blood cultured with dendritic cells. This sample's subset: CD45RA+ naive T cells. These TCRs come from a human donor in good health.

This clone was counted a single time. The rearrangement links TRBV6-5 to TRBJ2-7, with 9 bases aligning to TRBD1. The trim removed 4 bases at V and 1 base at J, leaving 8 bases unmatched. Germline CDR1 MNHEY, CDR2 SVGAGI. The CDR3 runs to 16 residues. This chain's CDR3 is CASSSSPGTGSYEQYF. The DNA for the CDR3 is TGTGCCAGCAGTTCCTCCCCTGGGACAGGGTCCTACGAGCAGTACTTC.

This chain joins TRBV30 and TRBJ1-4; D is perhaps TRBD1 (5 bases). The CDR3 has 17 amino acids. V was clipped by 0 bases and J by 7 bases, with 21 bases between them. Germline V lookup: CDR1 GTSNPN, CDR2 SVGIG (reference sequence). The CDR3 DNA reads as TGTGCCTGGAGTGTGCTAGGGCTGGGGGGAACGGGTGAAAAACTGTTTTTT. Its protein product is CAWSVLGLGGTGEKLFF. The variable domain in full, with the rest retrieved from reference TRBV30 and TRBJ1-4, is SQTIHQWPATLVQPVGSPLSLECTVEGTSNPNLYWYRQAAGRGLQLLFYSVGIGQISSEVPQNLSASRPQDRQFILSSKKLLLSDSGFYLCAWSVLGLGGTGEKLFFGSGTQLSVL.

The rearrangement uses TRBV10-3 and TRBJ1-5; D not resolved. Trimming took 0 bases from V and 5 from J, leaving 11 bases between them. Germline V lookup: CDR1 ENHRY, CDR2 SYGVKD. This CDR3 spans 15 amino acids. CDR3 sequence: CAISESEAGHQPQHF. CDR3 nucleotide sequence: TGTGCCATCAGTGAGTCAGAGGCAGGCCATCAGCCCCAGCATTTT.

The chain is built from TRBV11-2 and TRBJ1-1, with a tentative D call TRBD1 (6 bases). Germline V CDR1 and CDR2: SGHAT, FQNNGV. The CDR3 has 11 amino acids. Trimming removed 11 bases from V and 12 bases from J, with 19 bases in between. The CDR3 protein is CALKGAGTTFF. CDR3 coding DNA: TGTGCCCTGAAGGGAGCAGGGACAACTTTCTTT.

This chain links TRBV13 with TRBJ2-5; D tentatively reads TRBD1 or TRBD2 (6 bases each). The germline V gene encodes CDR1 PRHDT and CDR2 FYEKMQ (reference sequence). The CDR3 is 15 amino acids. Trimming removed 4 bases at V and 9 bases at J, with 21 bases between. The chain's CDR3 is CASSSTGTPSPAQYF. CDR3 sequence (DNA): TGTGCCAGCAGCTCAACAGGGACTCCCAGTCCGGCCCAGTACTTC.

This clone was seen more than once but under ten times. The rearrangement links TRBV7-9 to TRBJ2-7, with 8 bases fitting TRBD2. This CDR3 has 15 residues. J gave up 7 bases and V 5 bases, and 13 bases lay outside the gene matches. The germline CDR1 and CDR2 sequences are SEHNR and FQNEAQ (reference sequence). The CDR3 region has the DNA TGTGCCAGCAGCCCCCGAACCGGGAGGGCCTTTGAGCAGTACTTC. The encoded protein is CASSPRTGRAFEQYF.

The V and J genes are TRBV11-3 and TRBJ1-1; unclear D gene. Trimming stripped 6 bases from V and 5 bases from J, with 13 bases between. Per the germline V gene, CDR1 is SGHNT and CDR2 is YENEEA. The CDR3 is 13 amino acids. CDR3 protein: CASSLSGRTEAFF. In nucleotides, the CDR3 is TGTGCCAGCAGTCTTAGTGGGAGGACTGAAGCTTTCTTT. The full variable domain, with the rest looked up from reference TRBV11-3 and TRBJ1-1, is EAGVVQSPRYKIIEKKQPVAFWCNPISGHNTLYWYLQNLGQGPELLIRYENEEAVDDSQLPKDRFSAERLKGVDSTLKIQPAELGDSAVYLCASSLSGRTEAFFGQGTRLTVV.

This rearrangement joins TRBV28 to TRBJ2-1, with 7 bases matching TRBD2. The trim removed 4 bases at V and 5 bases at J, leaving 20 bases unmatched. CDR1 MDHEN and CDR2 SYDVKM come from the germline V gene. CDR3 size: 19 residues. CDR3 nucleotide sequence: TGTGCCAGCAGTTCAATTCCCCTCCGGACTAGTTGGAGGAACAATGAGCAGTTCTTC. It yields the protein CASSSIPLRTSWRNNEQFF.

The J gene is TRBJ2-7, the V gene TRBV6-5; 7 bases match TRBD1. Germline V gene data show CDR1 as MNHEY and CDR2 as SVGAGI. Trimming cost V 7 bases and J 7 bases; bases outside gene matches: 13. This CDR3 spans 14 amino acids. CDR3 bases: TGTGCCAGCACCTACAGGCTGGCAGGGGGTGAGCAGTACTTC. This gives the protein CASTYRLAGGEQYF.

This chain connects TRBV7-2 to TRBJ1-3; possible D gene TRBD1, 6 bases. V was trimmed by 1 base and J by 6 bases, leaving 13 bases between them. This CDR3 is built from 15 residues. From germline, CDR1 is SGHTA and CDR2 FQGNSA. In DNA form, the CDR3 reads TGTGCCAGCAGCTTAGATCGGGGGCGGGAAAACACCATATATTTT. Protein: CASSLDRGRENTIYF.

This clone was observed once. The V and J genes are TRBV7-2 and TRBJ2-5; D uncertain. V was shortened by 0 bases and J by 4 bases, with 12 bases between the two germline ends. Per the germline V gene, CDR1 is SGHTA and CDR2 is FQGNSA. The CDR3 covers 15 residues. CDR3 in amino acids: CASSLAGRAGETQYF. CDR3 in DNA: TGTGCCAGCAGCTTAGCCGGCCGGGCTGGAGAGACCCAGTACTTC.

The chain links TRBV6-5 to TRBJ2-7, with TRBD2 matching over 7 bases. From germline, CDR1 is MNHEY and CDR2 SVGAGI. The CDR3 runs 15 residues. J lost 4 bases, V lost 2 bases, and 8 bases had no gene match. CDR3 region: CASSYGGGNDYEQYF. CDR3 coding DNA: TGTGCCAGCAGTTACGGGGGGGGAAACGATTACGAGCAGTACTTC.

The chain is built from TRBV25-1 and TRBJ1-4; D is ambiguous. Germline lookup yields CDR1 MGHDK and CDR2 SYGVNS. CDR3 length: 13 amino acids. Trimming removed 4 bases from V and 7 bases from J, with 10 bases in between. Written as DNA, the CDR3 is TGTGCCAGCAGTGGCGGGGTCGGTGAAAAACTGTTTTTT. Translating it yields CASSGGVGEKLFF.

The sample holds a few counts of this clone. The chain links TRBV19 to TRBJ2-2; D is ambiguous. Per germline, CDR1 LNHDA and CDR2 SQIVND (reference sequence). V lost 4 bases and J lost 6, with 6 bases in between. The CDR3 extends over 12 amino acids. CDR3 in amino acids: CASSKGPGELFF. CDR3 in DNA: TGTGCCAGTAGTAAAGGCCCCGGGGAGCTGTTTTTT.

The V call is TRBV7-6, the J call TRBJ2-5; 7 bases are a match to TRBD1. The CDR3 is 13 residues long. Germline loops: CDR1 SGHVS, CDR2 FNYEAQ. J was trimmed by 4 bases and V by 6 bases; bases with no gene match: 5. As DNA, the CDR3 is TGTGCCAGCAGTTATTACAGGGGAGAGACCCAGTACTTC. This codes for CASSYYRGETQYF.

The rearrangement uses TRBV2 and TRBJ2-3; D remains ambiguous. The V and J ends lost 7 bases and 2 bases respectively, with 7 bases between them. This CDR3 has 12 amino acids. From germline, CDR1 is SNHLY and CDR2 FYNNEI. CDR3: CASTSLTDTQYF. The CDR3 DNA reads as TGTGCCAGCACGAGCCTCACAGATACGCAGTATTTT.

CDR3 amino acids: CASSQAYEGINYEQYF. CDR3 in DNA: TGCGCCAGCAGCCAAGCTTACGAAGGGATTAATTACGAGCAGTACTTC. The chain employs TRBV4-1 and TRBJ2-7; D remains ambiguous. V lost 1 base and J 4 bases, leaving 17 bases between the germline ends. Germline V gene sequence: CDR1 MGHRA, CDR2 YSYEKL. The CDR3 has 16 residues.

The J gene is TRBJ2-7, the V gene TRBV7-9; D remains unclear. Germline V gene sequence: CDR1 SEHNR, CDR2 FQNEAQ (reference sequence). V gave up 1 base and J gave up 2 bases, with 6 bases separating them. The CDR3 covers 13 residues. This CDR3 reads CASSLVLPYEQYF. Written as DNA, the CDR3 is TGTGCCAGCAGCTTAGTTCTCCCCTACGAGCAGTACTTC.

The chain carries TRBV7-3 and TRBJ2-3; D may correspond to TRBD1 or TRBD2 (5 bases each). CDR1 is SGHTA and CDR2 is FQGTGA in the germline V gene. The CDR3 is made up of 15 amino acids. Trimming shortened V by 6 bases and J by 6 bases, and 19 bases separated the two germline ends. The chain's CDR3 is CASREPGRSADTQYF. CDR3 nucleotide sequence: TGTGCCAGCAGAGAACCGGGACGGAGTGCGGATACGCAGTATTTT. The whole variable domain, remainder taken from reference TRBV7-3 and TRBJ2-3, is GAGVSQTPSNKVTEKGKYVELRCDPISGHTALYWYRQSLGQGPEFLIYFQGTGAADDSGLPNDRFFAVRPEGSVSTLKIQRTERGDSAVYLCASREPGRSADTQYFGPGTRLTVL.

V gene TRBV7-2 combines with J gene TRBJ1-1; D remains ambiguous. With 6 bases removed from V and 1 base from J, the gap between germline ends came to 3 bases. Germline CDR1 SGHTA, CDR2 FQGNSA. The CDR3 length is 11 residues. CDR3 residues: CASSGNTEAFF. The CDR3 DNA reads TGTGCCAGCAGTGGGAACACTGAAGCTTTCTTT. Complete variable domain (other parts from reference TRBV7-2 and TRBJ1-1): GAGVSQSPSNKVTEKGKDVELRCDPISGHTALYWYRQSLGQGLEFLIYFQGNSAPDKSGLPSDRFSAERTGGSVSTLTIQRTQQEDSAVYLCASSGNTEAFFGQGTRLTVV.

This chain links TRBV7-9 with TRBJ1-4; TRBD1 matches at 7 bases. Germline trimming cut 1 base from V and 7 bases from J; bases unmatched to any gene: 3. Germline loops: CDR1 SEHNR, CDR2 FQNEAQ (reference sequence). The CDR3 covers 14 residues. CDR3 sequence: CASSLGQGGEKLFF. Written as DNA, the CDR3 is TGTGCCAGCAGCTTAGGACAGGGAGGTGAAAAACTGTTTTTT.

The genes are TRBV6-5 and TRBJ1-1; no firm D call. Germline values: CDR1 MNHEY, CDR2 SVGAGI. This CDR3 comprises 15 residues. The V end was cut by 6 bases, the J end by 4 bases, with 18 bases between. CDR3 protein: CASRTPMTAATEAFF. In nucleotides, the CDR3 is TGTGCCAGCAGGACGCCGATGACCGCCGCCACTGAAGCTTTCTTT.

This clone came up once. The chain combines TRBV29-1 with TRBJ2-3, with D unresolved. The CDR3 is 13 amino acids. Trimming removed 3 bases at V and 0 bases at J, with 7 bases between. Per the germline V gene, CDR1 is SQVTM and CDR2 is ANQGSEA. The CDR3 loop reads CSVEPISTDTQYF. In DNA form, the CDR3 reads TGCAGCGTTGAGCCGATTAGCACAGATACGCAGTATTTT.

The chain links TRBV5-1 to TRBJ1-1; tentatively, D is TRBD1 (6 bases). The CDR3 sequence is 14 residues long. Germline V gene lookup returns CDR1 SGHRS and CDR2 YFSETQ. V shed 4 bases and J shed 8 bases, with 18 bases lying between them. The CDR3 protein is CASSPGPRDREAFF. The DNA for the CDR3 is TGCGCCAGCAGCCCGGGGCCAAGAGACAGGGAAGCTTTCTTT.

This clone was detected once. The rearrangement uses TRBV18 and TRBJ2-7, with D maybe TRBD2 (5 bases). This CDR3 has 13 residues. Germline-derived CDR1 and CDR2 are KGHSH and LQKENI. V shed 4 bases and J shed 2 bases, with 9 bases lying between them. The CDR3 region is CASSRAGTYEQYF. In DNA form, the CDR3 reads TGTGCCAGCTCACGTGCCGGGACCTACGAGCAGTACTTC.

This clone was observed a single time. The rearrangement joins TRBV21-1 to TRBJ2-7; TRBD1 reflects the table's D call only, with no check against the DNA. TRBV21-1 is a recognized pseudogene. The CDR3 runs to 15 residues. The CDR3 is CASSIGRAVIYEQYF. The CDR3 bases are TGTGCCAGCAGCATCGGCAGGGCAGTGATCTACGAGCAGTACTTC.

The V gene is TRBV19, the J gene TRBJ1-3, with TRBD1 matching over 7 bases. V lost 1 base to trimming and J lost 8 bases; unmatched junction nucleotides: 8. This CDR3 is built from 15 residues. From germline, CDR1 is LNHDA and CDR2 SQIVND (reference sequence). CDR3 in amino acids: CASSIGGTGEYTIYF. In DNA, the CDR3 is TGTGCCAGTAGTATAGGTGGAACAGGGGAATACACCATATATTTT.

The rearrangement uses TRBV14 and TRBJ2-7; D is unclear. Germline CDR1 reads SGHDN; CDR2 reads FVKESK. Trimming left V 1 base short and J 4 bases short, with 5 bases between. The CDR3 consists of 12 residues. The CDR3 coding sequence is TGTGCCAGCAGCCAAGCGTCTTACGAGCAGTACTTC. This encodes CASSQASYEQYF.

The rearrangement uses TRBV7-9 and TRBJ2-1; TRBD1 or TRBD2 may be the D gene (5 bases each). Germline CDR1 is SEHNR and CDR2 is FQNEAQ (reference sequence). V was pared by 5 bases and J by 5 bases, with 16 bases between. CDR3 length equals 15 residues. The CDR3 DNA reads TGTGCCAGCAGCCATTCAACCGGGACGGACAATGAGCAGTTCTTC. Residues: CASSHSTGTDNEQFF.

This clone was detected once. The chain uses TRBV5-1 and TRBJ1-1; the D is unclear. The length of the CDR3 is 15 residues. The V gene's germline CDR1 is SGHRS and CDR2 YFSETQ. The V gene lost 4 bases and the J gene lost 4 bases, with 17 bases spanning the gap. The chain's CDR3 is CASSLERVGSTEAFF. The CDR3, as DNA: TGCGCCAGCAGCCTGGAAAGGGTGGGGAGCACTGAAGCTTTCTTT.